This is a list of T cell receptor beta chains from one sample in a study of T cells in Graves' hyperthyroidism and ophthalmopathy. MiXCR was run by TCRdb on the multiplex PCR reads, yielding one entry per CDR3 protein. This table holds about 720,000 distinct CDR3 sequences, about 17% found once. The specimen sequenced was blood. The receptors were sampled from a man between 18 and 29 years old with Graves' hyperthyroidism. Each CDR3 is given with its conserved first and last residue. Fields, in order: V gene, D gene, J gene, CDR3 protein. D genes are given only for firm matches.

V: TRBV18; D: -; J: TRBJ2-2; CDR3: CASSPLTGVPLKELFF
V: TRBV24-1; D: -; J: TRBJ1-5; CDR3: CATSETGISNQPQHF
V: TRBV20-1; D: TRBD2; J: TRBJ2-7; CDR3: CSGDSGLAGGEQYF
V: TRBV28; D: -; J: TRBJ1-5; CDR3: CASRRAGISNQPQHF
V: TRBV27; D: -; J: TRBJ1-1; CDR3: CASSSRGLTEAFF
V: TRBV7-2; D: -; J: TRBJ1-5; CDR3: CASSSGAFSNQPQHF
V: TRBV7-2; D: -; J: TRBJ2-7; CDR3: CASSLIGRATAPAYEQYF
V: TRBV14; D: TRBD2; J: TRBJ2-4; CDR3: CASSPASLAVQYF
V: TRBV20-1; D: TRBD2; J: TRBJ2-1; CDR3: CSASGIIREYDNEQFF
V: TRBV28; D: -; J: TRBJ2-1; CDR3: CASSFPTGASYNEQFF
V: TRBV20-1; D: TRBD2; J: TRBJ2-3; CDR3: CSGGAGDFVITDTQYF
V: TRBV5-1; D: -; J: TRBJ2-7; CDR3: CASSLNSGPTYEQYF
V: TRBV12-3/TRBV12-4; D: -; J: TRBJ2-3; CDR3: CASSSPTESTDTQYF
V: TRBV30; D: TRBD1; J: TRBJ1-1; CDR3: CAWSVMRQGGFF